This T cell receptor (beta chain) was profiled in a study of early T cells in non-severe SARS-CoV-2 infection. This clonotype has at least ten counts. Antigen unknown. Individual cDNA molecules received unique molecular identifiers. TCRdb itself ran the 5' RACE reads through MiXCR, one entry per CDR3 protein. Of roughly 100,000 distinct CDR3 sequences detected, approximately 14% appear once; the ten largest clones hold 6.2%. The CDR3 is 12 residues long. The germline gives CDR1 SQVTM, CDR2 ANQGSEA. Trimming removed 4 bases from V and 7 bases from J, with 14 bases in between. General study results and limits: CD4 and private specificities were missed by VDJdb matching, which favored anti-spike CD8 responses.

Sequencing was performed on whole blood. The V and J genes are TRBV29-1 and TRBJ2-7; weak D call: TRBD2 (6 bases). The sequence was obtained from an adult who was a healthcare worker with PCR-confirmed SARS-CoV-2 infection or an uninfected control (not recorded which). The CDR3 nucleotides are TGCAGCGTTGCCGGGAGCACACGTGAGCAGTACTTC. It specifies CSVAGSTREQYF.